These 13 T cell receptor beta chains originate from one sample sequenced in a study of cytomegalovirus exposure and HLA in healthy donors. The study ran its PCR with 60 Vbeta and 13 Jbeta primers. Using immunoSEQ multiplex PCR, the repertoire was profiled, and TCRdb retains in-frame clones only, with some absent. Here the sample spans roughly 120,000 clones, 15% to 19% being singletons. Specimen: PBMCs. The receptors stem from a woman aged 18-29 years in good health and CMV-seronegative.

CDR3 nucleotide sequence: TGTGCCAGCAGCTTACCGACTAGCGAGGCAGATACGCAGTATTTT. It is translated as CASSLPTSEADTQYF. This chain links TRBV7-9 with TRBJ2-3; 8 bases align to TRBD2. The length of the CDR3 is 15 residues. J lost 4 bases, V lost 2 bases, and 5 bases had no gene match. Germline values: CDR1 SEHNR, CDR2 FQNEAQ (reference sequence).

This clone turned up a few times. The chain is built from TRBV6-6 and TRBJ1-1; D is unclear. Per the germline V gene, CDR1 is MNHNY and CDR2 is SVGAGI (reference sequence). This CDR3 has 13 residues. V was shortened by 5 bases and J by 3 bases, with 10 bases between the two germline ends. CDR3 sequence (DNA): TGTGCCAGCAGTAACCGAGAGTACACTGAAGCTTTCTTT. It yields the protein CASSNREYTEAFF.

V gene TRBV28 combines with J gene TRBJ1-1; 10 nucleotides line up with TRBD1. After removal of 6 bases from V and 5 bases from J, the junction contained 9 bases not matched to a gene. The CDR3 consists of 15 residues. Germline V gene lookup returns CDR1 MDHEN and CDR2 SYDVKM. CDR3 sequence: CASRDRDRGRTEAFF. The CDR3 coding sequence is TGTGCCAGCAGAGATCGGGACAGGGGCAGGACTGAAGCTTTCTTT.

V is TRBV19 and J is TRBJ1-2; 7 nucleotides align to TRBD1. The CDR3 consists of 12 residues. Germline CDR1 is LNHDA and CDR2 is SQIVND (reference sequence). After removal of 7 bases from V and 4 bases from J, the junction contained 3 bases not matched to a gene. The CDR3 protein is CASTDRVYGYTF. The CDR3 DNA follows: TGTGCCAGTACCGACAGGGTCTATGGCTACACCTTC. The variable domain in full, with the rest retrieved from reference TRBV19 and TRBJ1-2, is DGGITQSPKYLFRKEGQNVTLSCEQNLNHDAMYWYRQDPGQGLRLIYYSQIVNDFQKGDIAEGYSVSREKKESFPLTVTSAQKNPTAFYLCASTDRVYGYTFGSGTRLTVV.

This clone was found a few times. The V call is TRBV9, the J call TRBJ2-2, with 7 bases identical to TRBD1. Trimming cost V 5 bases and J 5 bases; bases outside gene matches: 3. CDR3 length: 13 residues. Germline loops: CDR1 SGDLS, CDR2 YYNGEE. Written as DNA, the CDR3 is TGTGCCAGCAGTGCAGGGGGAACCGGGGAGCTGTTTTTT. Its protein product is CASSAGGTGELFF.

This clone has just a few counts. The CDR3 region has the DNA TGTGCCAGCAGCTTAGGCAGTTATAATGAAAAACTGTTTTTT. Encoded protein: CASSLGSYNEKLFF. This sequence joins TRBV11-2 and TRBJ1-4; the D is unclear. This CDR3 comprises 14 residues. V was trimmed by 1 base and J by 4 bases, leaving 7 bases between them. Looked up from germline, CDR1 is SGHAT and CDR2 is FQNNGV. The full variable domain, in which reference TRBV11-2 and TRBJ1-4 provide the parts outside the CDR3, is EAGVAQSPRYKIIEKRQSVAFWCNPISGHATLYWYQQILGQGPKLLIQFQNNGVVDDSQLPKDRFSAERLKGVDSTLKIQPAKLEDSAVYLCASSLGSYNEKLFFGSGTQLSVL.

The J gene is TRBJ1-1, the V gene TRBV5-8; D is undetermined. Trimming took 1 base from V and 7 from J, leaving 11 bases between them. Germline values: CDR1 SGHTS, CDR2 YDEGEE. The CDR3 has 13 amino acids. The CDR3 sequence is CASSLSGRNEAFF. The DNA of the CDR3 is TGTGCCAGCAGCTTGTCCGGGAGGAATGAAGCTTTCTTT.

J is TRBJ1-5 and V is TRBV6-1; 7 positions agree with TRBD1. In germline, CDR1 is MNHNS, CDR2 SASEGT. This CDR3 is 16 amino acids long. After removal of 1 base from V and 2 bases from J, the junction contained 5 bases not matched to a gene. DNA for the CDR3: TGTGCCAGCAGTGAAGGACAGGGTTTGGGCAATCAGCCCCAGCATTTT. Encoded protein: CASSEGQGLGNQPQHF.

The chain is built from TRBV28 and TRBJ1-2; D is perhaps TRBD1 (6 bases). The CDR3 covers 15 residues. Trimming cost V 3 bases and J 2 bases, with 13 bases left between them. Germline V gene data show CDR1 as MDHEN and CDR2 as SYDVKM. This chain's CDR3 is CASSFPRGQNYGYTF. CDR3 bases: TGTGCCAGCAGTTTCCCGCGGGGGCAGAACTATGGCTACACCTTC.

A few counts support this clone. The chain links TRBV9 to TRBJ1-5; TRBD1 agrees at 11 bases. V lost 3 bases to trimming and J lost 4 bases; unmatched junction nucleotides: 9. Germline CDR1 reads SGDLS; CDR2 reads YYNGEE. The CDR3 spans 17 residues. For the CDR3, the DNA is TGTGCCAGCAGCGACGACCCCGGGACAGGGGGAAATCAGCCCCAGCATTTT. Amino acid sequence: CASSDDPGTGGNQPQHF.

The chain uses TRBV7-2 and TRBJ2-7, with 12 positions matching TRBD2. Germline CDR1 is SGHTA and CDR2 is FQGNSA. Germline trimming cut 2 bases from V and 2 bases from J; bases unmatched to any gene: 1. The length of the CDR3 is 15 residues. CDR3 nucleotides: TGTGCCAGCAGCTTACTAGCGGGAGGGCCCTACGAGCAGTACTTC. Residues: CASSLLAGGPYEQYF. Filled out from reference TRBV7-2 and TRBJ2-7, the complete variable domain reads GAGVSQSPSNKVTEKGKDVELRCDPISGHTALYWYRQSLGQGLEFLIYFQGNSAPDKSGLPSDRFSAERTGGSVSTLTIQRTQQEDSAVYLCASSLLAGGPYEQYFGPGTRLTVT.

This clone was seen a handful of times. The V call is TRBV27, the J call TRBJ1-2; tentatively, D is TRBD1 (5 bases). The CDR3 covers 14 residues. V lost 0 bases, J lost 4 bases, and 9 bases lay in between. Germline assignment: CDR1 MNHEY and CDR2 SMNVEV (reference sequence). CDR3 DNA sequence: TGTGCCAGCAGTTTATCGAGACAGATCTATGGCTACACCTTC. It is translated as CASSLSRQIYGYTF.

A few counts support this clone. The chain employs TRBV2 and TRBJ1-2, with 7 bases lining up with TRBD1. The CDR3 covers 14 residues. CDR1 SNHLY and CDR2 FYNNEI come from the germline V gene. Trimming cost V 3 bases and J 4 bases; bases outside gene matches: 5. The CDR3 DNA sequence: TGTGCCAGCAGTGATCGACAGGGTACCTATGGCTACACCTTC. Translated: CASSDRQGTYGYTF.